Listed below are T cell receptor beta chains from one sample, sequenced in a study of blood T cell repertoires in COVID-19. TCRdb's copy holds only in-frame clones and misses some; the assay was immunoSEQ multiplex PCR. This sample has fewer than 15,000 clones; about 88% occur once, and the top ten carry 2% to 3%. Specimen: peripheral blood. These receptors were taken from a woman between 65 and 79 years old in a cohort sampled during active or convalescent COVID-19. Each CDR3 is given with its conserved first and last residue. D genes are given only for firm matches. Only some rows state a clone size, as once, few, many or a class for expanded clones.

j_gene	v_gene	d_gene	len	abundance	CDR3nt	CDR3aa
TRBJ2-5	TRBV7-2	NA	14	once	TGTGCCAGCAGCTTAGGTGGGGGGCAAGAGACCCAGTACTTC	CASSLGGGQETQYF
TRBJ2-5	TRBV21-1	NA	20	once	TGTGCCAGCAGCAAAGTGGGACAGGGCGATTTTAGGTGTAAGGGGGAGACCCAGTACTTC	CASSKVGQGDFRCKGETQYF
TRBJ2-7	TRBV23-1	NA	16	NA	TGCGCCAGCAGTCAATCGCGACACCAAGCCTCCTACGAGCAGTACTTC	CASSQSRHQASYEQYF
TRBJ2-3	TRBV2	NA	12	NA	TGTGCCAGCAGTGAATCCGCAGATACGCAGTATTTT	CASSESADTQYF
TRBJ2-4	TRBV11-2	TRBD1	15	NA	TGTGCCAGCAGCAAAAATCCAGGGGGCAGAAACATTCAGTACTTC	CASSKNPGGRNIQYF
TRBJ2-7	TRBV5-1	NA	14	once	TGCGCCAGCAGCAAAGAGACAGCTTCCTACGAGCAGTACTTC	CASSKETASYEQYF
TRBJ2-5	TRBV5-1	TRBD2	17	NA	TGCGCCAGCAGCTTGGGGGCTAGCGGGGGCGGTTCGGAGACCCAGTACTTC	CASSLGASGGGSETQYF
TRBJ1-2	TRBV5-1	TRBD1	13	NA	TGCGCCAGCAGCTTGGAGGAGGGGGCAATGTTGACCTTC	CASSLEEGAMLTF
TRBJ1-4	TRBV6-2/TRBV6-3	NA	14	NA	TGTGCCAGCAGTTTGAGGATGTCTAATGAAAAACTGTTTTTT	CASSLRMSNEKLFF
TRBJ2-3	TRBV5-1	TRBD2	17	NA	TGCGCCAGCAGCTTGTTGGCTAGCGGCCGGGTAGTGGATACGCAGTATTTT	CASSLLASGRVVDTQYF
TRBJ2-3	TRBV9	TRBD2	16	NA	TGTGCCAGCAGCAGAGGGGCGCGGGGGGACACAGATACGCAGTATTTT	CASSRGARGDTDTQYF
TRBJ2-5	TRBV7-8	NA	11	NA	TGTGCCAGCAGCCCAGGAGAGACCCAGTACTTC	CASSPGETQYF
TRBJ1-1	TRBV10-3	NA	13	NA	TGTGCCGCGCAACTCGACAGGAACACTGAAGCTTTCTTT	CAAQLDRNTEAFF
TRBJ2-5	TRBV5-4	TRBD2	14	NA	TGTGCCAGCAGCTCGGGGAGGGGTCGTGAGACCCAGTACTTC	CASSSGRGRETQYF
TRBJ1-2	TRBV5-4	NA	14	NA	TGTGCCAGCAGCTTGGATGGAGGGAACTATGGCTACACCTTC	CASSLDGGNYGYTF
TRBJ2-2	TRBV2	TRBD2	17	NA	TGTGCCAGCAGTGAAGTAGCGGGGGGGCCGTACACCGGGGAGCTGTTTTTT	CASSEVAGGPYTGELFF
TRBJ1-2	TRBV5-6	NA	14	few	TGTGCCAGCAGCTTGAATCAGGGTATTGACGGCTACACCTTC	CASSLNQGIDGYTF
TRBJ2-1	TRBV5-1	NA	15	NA	TGCGCCAGCAGCTTGACAACGGGGTCCTACAATGAGCAGTTCTTC	CASSLTTGSYNEQFF
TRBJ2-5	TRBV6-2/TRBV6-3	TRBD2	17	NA	TGTGCCAGCAGTTGGGGACTAGCGGGGTCCTCAAGGGAGACCCAGTACTTC	CASSWGLAGSSRETQYF
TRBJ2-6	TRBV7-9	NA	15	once	TGTGCCAGCAGCTTAGCGGCTCCTGGGGCCAACGTCCTGACTTTC	CASSLAAPGANVLTF
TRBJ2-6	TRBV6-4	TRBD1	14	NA	TGTGCCAGCAGTGAAGACAGGGGTACCAACGTCCTGACTTTC	CASSEDRGTNVLTF
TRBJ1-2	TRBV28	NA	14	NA	TGTGCCAGCATCGACAGCTTTTCTAACTATGGCTACACCTTC	CASIDSFSNYGYTF
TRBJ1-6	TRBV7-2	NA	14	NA	TGTGCCAGCAGCTTAGTATCGGTAAATTCACCCCTCCACTTT	CASSLVSVNSPLHF